These 23 T cell receptor beta chains originate from one sample sequenced in a study of early T cells in non-severe SARS-CoV-2 infection. TCRdb independently ran MiXCR on the 5' RACE reads; one entry per CDR3 protein. The table has approximately 76,000 distinct CDR3 sequences, 12% seen once. Input material: whole blood. Receptor source: an adult who was a healthcare worker with PCR-confirmed SARS-CoV-2 infection or an uninfected control (not recorded which).

This clonotype has ten or more counts. The chain couples TRBV20-1 to TRBJ2-3; 7 positions agree with TRBD2. Germline-derived CDR1 and CDR2 are DFQATT and SNEGSKA (reference sequence). This CDR3 region has 14 residues. After removal of 5 bases from V and 0 bases from J, the junction contained 5 bases not matched to a gene. CDR3 bases: TGCAGTGCTTGGACTAGTGCTAGCACAGATACGCAGTATTTT. It codes for CSAWTSASTDTQYF.

The sample holds a few counts of this clonotype. This chain connects TRBV10-2 to TRBJ2-3; D is ambiguous. V dropped 8 bases and J dropped 1 base, with 13 bases sitting between them. CDR1 and CDR2 (germline): WSHSY, SAAADI. The CDR3 extends over 14 amino acids. Here the CDR3 reads CASPTARRTDTQYF. Here the CDR3 DNA reads TGCGCCAGCCCCACGGCCCGCCGCACAGATACGCAGTATTTT.

The rearrangement uses TRBV20-1 and TRBJ1-3; no firm D call. Looked up from germline, CDR1 is DFQATT and CDR2 is SNEGSKA (reference sequence). Trimming took 2 bases from V and 0 from J, leaving 2 bases between them. The CDR3 runs to 12 residues. This chain's CDR3 is CSARHSGNTIYF. Written as DNA, the CDR3 is TGCAGTGCTAGACACTCTGGAAACACCATATATTTT.

In this sample, this clonotype turned up a few times. The gene calls are TRBV18 and TRBJ1-6; D is unclear. V shed 5 bases and J shed 5 bases, with 16 bases lying between them. Germline-derived CDR1 and CDR2 are KGHSH and LQKENI. The CDR3 length is 16 residues. The CDR3 nucleotides read TGTGCCAGCTCAGCACTCACGGACCGAGATAATTCACCCCTCCACTTT. This gives the protein CASSALTDRDNSPLHF. The full variable domain, its missing parts supplied by reference TRBV18 and TRBJ1-6, is NAGVMQNPRHLVRRRGQEARLRCSPMKGHSHVYWYRQLPEEGLKFMVYLQKENIIDESGMPKERFSAEFPKEGPSILRIQQVVRGDSAAYFCASSALTDRDNSPLHFGNGTRLTVT.

This clonotype was observed at least ten times. This chain links TRBV2 with TRBJ2-5, with D tentatively TRBD1 (5 bases). Trimming stripped 6 bases from V and 1 base from J, with 12 bases between. The length of the CDR3 is 14 residues. CDR1 and CDR2 (germline): SNHLY, FYNNEI. CDR3 sequence: CASSSGAIQETQYF. CDR3 in DNA: TGTGCCAGCAGCTCTGGGGCAATCCAAGAGACCCAGTACTTC. Drawing the rest from reference TRBV2 and TRBJ2-5, the complete variable domain is EPEVTQTPSHQVTQMGQEVILRCVPISNHLYFYWYRQILGQKVEFLVSFYNNEISEKSEIFDDQFSVERPDGSNFTLKIRSTKLEDSAMYFCASSSGAIQETQYFGPGTRLLVL.

The rearrangement joins TRBV28 to TRBJ2-1; tentatively, D is TRBD1 or TRBD2 (6 bases each). V dropped 11 bases and J dropped 3 bases, with 14 bases sitting between them. CDR1 MDHEN and CDR2 SYDVKM come from the germline V gene. The CDR3 covers 13 residues. CDR3 in amino acids: CAGGGSLYNEQFF. The CDR3 DNA reads as TGTGCCGGAGGGGGATCTCTCTACAATGAGCAGTTCTTC. Drawing the rest from reference TRBV28 and TRBJ2-1, the complete variable domain is DVKVTQSSRYLVKRTGEKVFLECVQDMDHENMFWYRQDPGLGLRLIYFSYDVKMKEKGDIPEGYSVSREKKERFSLILESASTNQTSMYLCAGGGSLYNEQFFGPGTRLTVL.

With respect to this clonotype: This could be a read error, since a much larger clone is one nucleotide away. This likely comes from a read error, as the CDR3 has no conserved phenylalanine or tryptophan at its end. V is TRBV7-2 and J is TRBJ2-5; D perhaps matches TRBD2 (6 bases). This CDR3 is 15 amino acids long. Germline V gene data show CDR1 as SGHTA and CDR2 as FQGNSA. Trimming removed 7 bases from V and 3 bases from J, with 18 bases in between. CDR3 protein: CASTPQATGEETQYS. As DNA, the CDR3 is TGTGCCAGCACTCCGCAGGCGACGGGAGAAGAGACCCAGTACTCC.

V gene TRBV9 combines with J gene TRBJ1-1, with D unclear. The CDR3 extends over 12 amino acids. CDR1 is SGDLS and CDR2 is YYNGEE in the germline V gene. With 0 bases removed from V and 3 bases from J, the gap between germline ends came to 3 bases. CDR3 nucleotides: TGTGCCAGCAGCGTAGGGTACACTGAAGCTTTCTTT. Translated, it gives CASSVGYTEAFF.

This clonotype was seen ten or more times. This chain uses TRBV29-1 with TRBJ1-5; D ambiguous. Trimming pared 6 bases from V and 3 bases from J, leaving 15 bases between. This CDR3 is 14 amino acids long. Germline CDR1 reads SQVTM; CDR2 reads ANQGSEA. CDR3 protein: CSVTLAAHNQPQHF. CDR3 sequence (DNA): TGCAGCGTGACCTTAGCGGCTCACAATCAGCCCCAGCATTTT.

This clonotype has only a few counts. The V gene is TRBV29-1, the J gene TRBJ2-3; D unclear. The CDR3 has 13 amino acids. Per germline, CDR1 SQVTM and CDR2 ANQGSEA. V gave up 3 bases and J gave up 0 bases, with 7 bases separating them. CDR3 region: CSVDSASTDTQYF. CDR3 nucleotide sequence: TGCAGCGTTGACTCTGCTAGCACAGATACGCAGTATTTT.

Only a few counts were recorded for this clonotype. The chain employs TRBV18 and TRBJ2-1; D gene uncertain. Germline V gene data show CDR1 as KGHSH and CDR2 as LQKENI. The CDR3 loop spans 17 amino acids. The V and J ends lost 3 bases and 0 bases respectively, with 15 bases between them. Written as DNA, the CDR3 is TGTGCCAGCTCACCCCTCGGAACGGTTAACTCCTACAATGAGCAGTTCTTC. Protein: CASSPLGTVNSYNEQFF.

This clonotype was seen a handful of times. The chain combines TRBV11-3 with TRBJ2-2; D is perhaps TRBD1 or TRBD2 (5 bases each). The CDR3 spans 17 residues. The germline CDR1 and CDR2 sequences are SGHNT and YENEEA. V lost 5 bases and J 2 bases, leaving 18 bases between the germline ends. CDR3 in amino acids: CASSPVQGRINTGELFF. The CDR3 nucleotides are TGTGCCAGCAGCCCCGTTCAGGGACGAATAAACACCGGGGAGCTGTTTTTT.

This chain links TRBV11-2 with TRBJ2-1; D not certain. V was shortened by 7 bases and J by 0 bases, with 13 bases between the two germline ends. This CDR3 has 15 residues. Germline values: CDR1 SGHAT, CDR2 FQNNGV. The CDR3 sequence is CASTYTTVSYNEQFF. The CDR3 DNA sequence: TGTGCCAGCACCTATACAACCGTCTCCTACAATGAGCAGTTCTTC.

This clonotype was counted at least ten times. The chain is built from TRBV5-6 and TRBJ1-2, with D unresolved. The CDR3 runs to 16 residues. The V gene's germline CDR1 is SGHDT and CDR2 YYEEEE. The germline V and J ends were trimmed by 4 bases and 0 bases, with 16 bases remaining between them. CDR3 DNA: TGTGCCAGCAGCCCCCCGTCGGGAAATACTAACTATGGCTACACCTTC. This codes for CASSPPSGNTNYGYTF.

This clonotype was counted only a few times. V is TRBV19 and J is TRBJ2-7, with D unclear. The CDR3 runs 12 residues. Germline assignment: CDR1 LNHDA and CDR2 SQIVND (reference sequence). The germline V and J ends were trimmed by 6 bases and 3 bases, with 9 bases remaining between them. DNA for the CDR3: TGTGCCAGTAGCGTTCTGGGCTACGAGCAGTACTTC. As protein: CASSVLGYEQYF.

This clonotype was found many times. The chain joins TRBV6-5 to TRBJ2-3, with TRBD2 identical over 11 bases. Looked up from germline, CDR1 is MNHEY and CDR2 is SVGAGI. Losses at the gene ends were 6 bases for V and 7 bases for J; bases not matched to a gene: 6. This CDR3 has 14 amino acids. The CDR3 nucleotides are TGTGCCAGCAGCTCTAGCGGGGGGAGAAATACGCAGTATTTT. It translates to CASSSSGGRNTQYF.

At least ten counts were recorded for this clonotype. This rearrangement joins TRBV3-1 to TRBJ2-1; TRBD2 matches at 13 bases. The CDR3 runs to 19 residues. From germline, CDR1 is LGHDT and CDR2 YNNKEL (reference sequence). The J segment lost 5 bases and the V segment lost 5 bases, leaving 15 bases of the junction unmatched. The chain's CDR3 is CASSTLGLAGVTRDNEQFF. CDR3 DNA: TGTGCCAGCAGCACACTAGGACTAGCGGGAGTGACTCGGGACAATGAGCAGTTCTTC.

In this sample, this clonotype turned up a few times. The CDR3 DNA sequence: TGCAGTGCAGACATGGGACCGGCCGGGGAGCTGTTTTTT. The encoded protein is CSADMGPAGELFF. The V and J genes are TRBV20-1 and TRBJ2-2; D may match TRBD1 or TRBD2 (5 bases each). This CDR3 region has 13 residues. Germline V lookup: CDR1 DFQATT, CDR2 SNEGSKA (reference sequence). The V end was cut by 6 bases, the J end by 6 bases, with 14 bases between.

This clonotype was seen more than once but under ten times. The V gene is TRBV3-1, the J gene TRBJ2-4, with D perhaps being TRBD1 or TRBD2 (5 bases each). V lost 0 bases and J 7 bases, leaving 13 bases between the germline ends. Germline CDR1 and CDR2: LGHDT and YNNKEL (reference sequence). The CDR3 consists of 15 residues. CDR3 residues: CASSQEQAGTNIQYF. The CDR3 bases are TGTGCCAGCAGCCAAGAACAGGCAGGGACCAACATTCAGTACTTC.

This clonotype was seen at least ten times. The rearrangement joins TRBV11-2 to TRBJ2-1; TRBD2 might be the D (5 bases). The germline CDR1 and CDR2 sequences are SGHAT and FQNNGV. V shed 5 bases and J shed 5 bases, with 10 bases lying between them. This CDR3 region has 13 residues. The CDR3 DNA follows: TGTGCCAGCAGCCCACGGGGTAACAATGAGCAGTTCTTC. As protein: CASSPRGNNEQFF.

This clonotype was counted only a few times. The chain is built from TRBV7-3 and TRBJ2-5; D may be TRBD1 (7 bases). CDR1 is SGHTA and CDR2 is FQGTGA in the germline V gene. This CDR3 contains 17 residues. With 3 bases removed from V and 5 bases from J, the gap between germline ends came to 22 bases. The chain's CDR3 is CASSLEPNRGLRETQYF. The CDR3 DNA follows: TGTGCCAGCAGCTTGGAACCCAACAGGGGACTGAGGGAGACCCAGTACTTC.

This clonotype has more than one count but fewer than ten. CDR3 region: CARQGENTGELFF. CDR3 nucleotide sequence: TGTGCCAGACAGGGGGAGAACACCGGGGAGCTGTTTTTT. V is TRBV6-1 and J is TRBJ2-2; 8 nucleotides line up with TRBD1. The V gene's germline CDR1 is MNHNS and CDR2 SASEGT. Trimming removed 9 bases from V and 1 base from J; junction bases left unmatched: 1. This CDR3 is 13 amino acids long.

This clonotype was picked up many times. The gene calls are TRBV25-1 and TRBJ2-1, with D perhaps TRBD2 (6 bases). Per the germline V gene, CDR1 is MGHDK and CDR2 is SYGVNS. This CDR3 region has 15 residues. V dropped 1 base and J dropped 9 bases, with 16 bases sitting between them. The CDR3 protein is CASSELGNPRGEQFF. In DNA form, the CDR3 reads TGTGCCAGCAGTGAATTGGGTAATCCGCGGGGTGAGCAGTTCTTC.